The rows below give T cell receptor beta chains drawn from one sample of a study of CD4 T cells in relation to SARS-CoV-2 and coronaviruses. No antigen has been assigned to these receptors. The data were produced by immunoSEQ multiplex PCR, yet TCRdb's version contains in-frame clones alone and is incomplete. The sample carries approximately 30,000 clones, about 70% recorded once. The specimen was CD4+ T cells from PBMCs, cultured in vitro. The receptors shown here come from a human donor in good health. Both conserved end residues are part of each CDR3. D genes are given only for firm matches. Not all rows give a size; the values are once, few, many and, for expanded clones, a class.

D gene	V gene	clone size	J gene	CDR3 DNA	CDR3 protein
-	TRBV5-1	-	TRBJ1-2	TGCGCCAGCAGCTTGGAAGTAGGTATTAGCTACACCTTC	CASSLEVGISYTF
-	TRBV11-3	-	TRBJ1-1	TGTGCCAGCAGCACCGGGACACAGAACACTGAAGCTTTCTTT	CASSTGTQNTEAFF
TRBD2	TRBV6-5	-	TRBJ2-7	TGTGCCAGCAGGGAGACTAGCGGGGGTTACGAGCAGTACTTC	CASRETSGGYEQYF
TRBD1	TRBV29-1	-	TRBJ1-2	TGCAGCGTTGAACGGGGACAGGGAGTGAATGGCTACACCTTC	CSVERGQGVNGYTF
-	TRBV5-8	-	TRBJ2-3	TGTGCCAGCAGCCGCGGAGCGACCCGTAGCACAGATACGCAGTATTTT	CASSRGATRSTDTQYF
-	TRBV9	-	TRBJ1-3	TGTGCCAGCAGCGTAGGAGGGCTTTTAAACACCATATATTTT	CASSVGGLLNTIYF
-	TRBV10-3	-	TRBJ1-6	TGTGCCATTAATACGGGGGACCGTTCACCCCTCCACTTT	CAINTGDRSPLHF
TRBD1	TRBV7-8	few	TRBJ2-5	TGTGCCAGCAGCTTAGTTGGGACAGAAGAGACCCAGTACTTC	CASSLVGTEETQYF
-	TRBV4-3	-	TRBJ2-5	TGCGCCAGCAGCCAAGGGACCGGCAAGGGCTTAGAGACCCAGTACTTC	CASSQGTGKGLETQYF
-	TRBV12-3/TRBV12-4	-	TRBJ1-5	TGTGCCAGCAGCGTTCAGCAGAATCAGCCCCAGCATTTT	CASSVQQNQPQHF
-	TRBV7-2	once	TRBJ2-2	TGTGCCAGCAGTTTTCAAACGGGACTCAGGACCGGGGAGCTGTTTTTT	CASSFQTGLRTGELFF
-	TRBV6-2/TRBV6-3	-	TRBJ2-5	TGTGCCACCAGCGGAGGGGGGAGATCCCAAGAGACCCAGTACTTC	CATSGGGRSQETQYF
-	TRBV5-6	-	TRBJ2-7	TGTGCCAGCAGCTTAGGCGGGATCTCCTACGAGCAGTACTTC	CASSLGGISYEQYF
TRBD1	TRBV6-5	-	TRBJ2-5	TGTGCCAGCAGAGTGGGACAGGGGGCCAAGACCCAGTACTTC	CASRVGQGAKTQYF
-	TRBV21-1	-	TRBJ1-6	TGTGCCAGCACCCAATCCCGGCAGTGTTTCCATAATTCACCCCTCCACTTT	CASTQSRQCFHNSPLHF
-	TRBV5-3	-	TRBJ2-4	TGTGCCAGAAGCCTTAGTGGGAGAGCCAAAAACATTCAGTACTTC	CARSLSGRAKNIQYF
-	TRBV7-2	-	TRBJ1-2	TGTGCCAGCAGCTTAGAGGTCCTGGGATATAATAACTATGGCTACACCTTC	CASSLEVLGYNNYGYTF
TRBD1	TRBV6-2/TRBV6-3	-	TRBJ2-1	TGTGCCAGCAGACCTCCGGGACAGAATGAGCAGTTCTTC	CASRPPGQNEQFF
TRBD1	TRBV6-5	-	TRBJ1-6	TGTGCCAGCAGTTACTCCGACAGGGGCGCCTCACCCCTCCACTTT	CASSYSDRGASPLHF
-	TRBV4-3	-	TRBJ2-3	TGCGCCAGCAGCCAGAGGAGAAGGGCCGGGGATACGCAGTATTTT	CASSQRRRAGDTQYF
-	TRBV18	-	TRBJ1-2	TGTGCCAGCTCACCACCCGCCCGCGACTATGGCTACACCTTC	CASSPPARDYGYTF
-	TRBV18	few	TRBJ1-3	TGTGCCAGCTCACAAAGACAGGATCTCTCTGGAAACACCATATATTTT	CASSQRQDLSGNTIYF
TRBD1	TRBV4-3	few	TRBJ2-1	TGCGCCAGCAGCCAAGGAGGACAGGGGAGCAATGAGCAGTTCTTC	CASSQGGQGSNEQFF
-	TRBV7-2	-	TRBJ2-7	TGTGCCAGCAGCTTCAATACACTGGGGCCTCTCGAGCAGTACTTC	CASSFNTLGPLEQYF
-	TRBV6-5	once	TRBJ1-5	TGTGCCAGCGCACGGGAGGGGGGGGTCAGTCAGCCCCAGCATTTT	CASAREGGVSQPQHF
-	TRBV10-1	-	TRBJ2-7	TGCGCCAGCAGTGAGTCACAGGGTGCCTACGAGCAGTACTTC	CASSESQGAYEQYF
-	TRBV5-1	-	TRBJ2-7	TGCGCCAGCAGCTTGGCCGAGGTTGCTAGCCACGAGCAGTACTTC	CASSLAEVASHEQYF
-	TRBV29-1	-	TRBJ2-7	TGCAGCGTTCTTTTGGGGGGGGCTGGCCGGGAGCAGTACTTC	CSVLLGGAGREQYF
-	TRBV2	few	TRBJ1-3	TGTGCCAGCAGTGAAGAGAGCCGACGGGGAAACACCATATATTTT	CASSEESRRGNTIYF
TRBD1	TRBV11-2	-	TRBJ1-6	TGTGCCAGCAGCTTTACAGGGGGGAATTCACCCCTCCACTTT	CASSFTGGNSPLHF
TRBD1	TRBV19	-	TRBJ1-3	TGTGCCAGTAATAAGCTGACAGGGAGCTATGGAAACACCATATATTTT	CASNKLTGSYGNTIYF
-	TRBV5-1	-	TRBJ2-3	TGCGCCAGCAGTCCTAGCACAGATACGCAGTATTTT	CASSPSTDTQYF
-	TRBV23-1	-	TRBJ2-6	TGCGCCAGCAGTCAATCATCTCTAGAGGCCTCTGGGGCCAACGTCCTGACTTTC	CASSQSSLEASGANVLTF
-	TRBV5-4	-	TRBJ1-2	TGTGCCAGCAGCTTGGAAGGGATCTATGGCTACACCTTC	CASSLEGIYGYTF
-	TRBV7-9	-	TRBJ2-6	TGTGCCAGCAGCCTGACCCGTGGCTATGTTTATAAAGGGGCCAACGTCCTGACTTTC	CASSLTRGYVYKGANVLTF
TRBD1	TRBV19	-	TRBJ2-7	TGTGCCAGTAGTGTCGGGACAGGCCCCTCCTACGAGCAGTACTTC	CASSVGTGPSYEQYF
-	TRBV7-2	-	TRBJ1-6	TGTGCCGGACAAGAGGGGTTGAAGAATTCACCCCTCCACTTT	CAGQEGLKNSPLHF